This TCR beta chain was identified during a study of CD8+CD57+ T cells in acquired aplastic anemia (dated by TCRdb to 2017 to 2018). Background on the whole study: A mean of approximately 3 ug of DNA, ranging from roughly 0.2 to 30 ug, was extracted from sorted CD4+ and CD8+ cells. A CD8+CD57+ expansion meant a frequency higher than the mean frequency seen in healthy subjects.

The sample holds many counts of this clonotype. No antigen is known for it. Qualities for individual bases were not recorded, and no much larger clone is one base off. Genomic DNA served as template for TCR beta VDJ combination and CDR3 sequence profiling. TCR repertoire sequencing was run on an Illumina HiSeq 2000. Processing in the source paper ran as follows. TRBV/TRBJ rearrangement plots, CDR3 size and DJ length profiles, and Simpson's diversity index were used to evaluate the repertoires. Whichever DNA sequence was most abundant in the deep sequencing data was defined as the immunodominant clone. CDR3 amino acid sequences were checked for sharing between subjects and were compared against published repertoires and the VDJdb database. TCRdb passed the public sequencing reads through fastp at Q25 and MiXCR, retaining productive beta sequences. Rows are unified per CDR3 protein, each entry keeping the most common DNA and genes. It is TCRdb's table, rather than the study itself, that gives the V and J calls and clone size. The sample records just over 150,000 distinct CDR3 sequences, more than 40% of which are singletons. The ten largest clones add up to more than 30% of the sample.

What the study reported, not specific to this receptor: Although 25 to 30 CD8+ CDR3 sequences were shared by patients and controls, these sequences appeared highly expressed in patients and within the immunodominant clones of patients. Patients and healthy controls showed no significant difference in CD8+ Simpson's diversity (P=0.060).

Patients chosen for sequencing had shown expansion of CD8+CD57+ cells by flow cytometry. Every patient had a diagnosis of severe acquired aplastic anemia based on International Study of Aplastic Anemia and Agranulocytosis and Camitta criteria. No patient had received any therapy when blood was sampled. TCR repertoires of sorted CD4+ and CD8+ blood T cells from severe aplastic anemia patients and healthy subjects were deep-sequenced in the study. Patients were enrolled under clinicaltrials.gov protocols 00001620, 01623167, 00001397, 00071045, 00081523 and 00961064 in the USA. Ficoll-Paque density gradient centrifugation was used to isolate peripheral blood mononuclear cells. Before DNA extraction, CD4+ and CD8+ T cells were sorted by FACS or by magnetic beads. CDR1 and CDR2, looked up from the germline V gene, are LGHNA and YNFKEQ. V loses 3 bases, J loses 6 bases, and the germline ends lie 7 bases apart. Reading from cysteine to phenylalanine, the CDR3 counts 12 amino acids. Only CDR3 DNA remains: 36 bases, in frame from the first base.

This TCR was recovered from a human donor with aplastic anemia. Recombination connected TRBV4-2 to TRBJ2-3; a weak D assignment points to TRBD2 (6 bases agree). The sequencing sample was made of sorted CD4+, CD8+, or CD8+CD57+ T cells (not recorded which) from PBMCs. The DNA is as follows: TGTGCCAGCAGCCAGGCGGGGGATACGCAGTATTTT. Its protein product is CASSQAGDTQYF.